The clone carrying this T cell receptor (beta chain) was seen a handful of times. Antigen: not known. These data come from a study of response to subunit inactivated influenza vaccine. Study-wide results and caveats: Authors suggested each seasonal flu vaccination may recruit only limited numbers of new T cells.

MiXCR, applied by TCRdb to the RT-PCR reads, yields one record per CDR3 protein. The sample consists of roughly 760,000 distinct CDR3 sequences, about 20% of them appearing once. Germline loops: CDR1 MNHEY, CDR2 SVGEGT. J gave up 6 bases and V 1 base, and 8 bases lay outside the gene matches. The CDR3 loop spans 17 amino acids. The V and J genes are TRBV6-2 or TRBV6-3 and TRBJ2-1, with 11 bases matching TRBD2. The sample consisted of PBMCs from blood, taken less than 6 days after vaccination. This receptor was taken from a man aged 45-65 years who received an inactivated influenza vaccine. This CDR3 is CASSYWKLAGVFNEQFF. DNA of the CDR3: TGTGCCAGCAGTTACTGGAAACTAGCGGGGGTATTCAATGAGCAGTTCTTC.